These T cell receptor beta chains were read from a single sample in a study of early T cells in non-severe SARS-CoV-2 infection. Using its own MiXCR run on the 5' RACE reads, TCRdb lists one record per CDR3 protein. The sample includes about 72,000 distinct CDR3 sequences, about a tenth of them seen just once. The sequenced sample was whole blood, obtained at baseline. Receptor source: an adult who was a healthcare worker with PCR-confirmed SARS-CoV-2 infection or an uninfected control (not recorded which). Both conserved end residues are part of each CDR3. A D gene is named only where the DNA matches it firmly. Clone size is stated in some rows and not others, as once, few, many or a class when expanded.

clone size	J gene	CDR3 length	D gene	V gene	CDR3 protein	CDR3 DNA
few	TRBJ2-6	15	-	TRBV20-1	CSAAVTGSGANVLTF	TGCAGTGCAGCCGTGACAGGATCTGGGGCCAACGTCCTGACTTTC
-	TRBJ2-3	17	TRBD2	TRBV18	CASSPLVAGVSTDTQYF	TGTGCCAGCTCACCCCTCGTAGCGGGGGTAAGCACAGATACGCAGTATTTT
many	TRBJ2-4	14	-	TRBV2	CASLRPQAKNIQYF	TGTGCCAGCCTGAGGCCACAAGCCAAAAACATTCAGTACTTC
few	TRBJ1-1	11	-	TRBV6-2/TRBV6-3	CASNGGPEAFF	TGTGCCAGCAACGGTGGACCTGAAGCTTTCTTT
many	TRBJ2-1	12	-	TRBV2	CASSQGYNEQFF	TGTGCCAGCAGTCAGGGGTACAATGAGCAGTTCTTC
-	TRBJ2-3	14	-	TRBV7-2	CASSSRVGTDTQYF	TGTGCCAGCAGCTCCAGAGTCGGCACAGATACGCAGTATTTT
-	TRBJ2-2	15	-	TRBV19	CASSLRDPNTGELFF	TGTGCCAGTAGCCTGAGGGACCCCAACACCGGGGAGCTGTTTTTT
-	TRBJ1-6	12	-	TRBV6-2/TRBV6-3	CASSLPNSPLHF	TGTGCCAGCAGTCTCCCGAATTCACCCCTCCATTTT
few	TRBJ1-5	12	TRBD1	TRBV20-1	CSATTGDQPQHF	TGCAGTGCTACGACAGGGGACCAGCCCCAGCATTTT
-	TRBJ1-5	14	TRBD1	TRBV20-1	CSVRQGNSNQPQHF	TGCAGCGTAAGACAGGGGAATAGCAATCAGCCCCAGCATTTT
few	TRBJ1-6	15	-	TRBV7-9	CASRGTEAWNSPLHF	TGTGCCAGCAGGGGGACCGAGGCATGGAATTCACCCCTCCACTTT
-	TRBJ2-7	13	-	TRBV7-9	CASSSGRGYEQYF	TGTGCCAGCAGCTCCGGGCGAGGCTACGAGCAGTACTTC
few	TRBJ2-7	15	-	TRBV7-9	CASSLDYGQAYEQYF	TGTGCCAGCAGCTTAGACTACGGGCAGGCCTACGAGCAGTACTTC
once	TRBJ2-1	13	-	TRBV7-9	CASSPQRSNEQFF	TGTGCCAGCAGCCCACAGAGGAGTAATGAGCAGTTCTTC
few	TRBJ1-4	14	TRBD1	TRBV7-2	CASSNRGTNEKLFF	TGTGCCAGCAGCAACAGGGGCACTAATGAAAAACTGTTTTTT
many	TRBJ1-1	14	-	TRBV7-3	CASSLGVENTEAFF	TGTGCCAGCAGCCTGGGGGTCGAGAACACTGAAGCTTTCTTT
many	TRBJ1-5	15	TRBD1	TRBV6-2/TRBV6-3	CASTPGTGGNQPQHF	TGTGCCAGCACTCCCGGGACAGGGGGTAATCAGCCCCAGCATTTT
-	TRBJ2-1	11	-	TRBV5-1	CASSLFHEQFF	TGCGCCAGCAGCTTGTTCCATGAGCAGTTCTTC
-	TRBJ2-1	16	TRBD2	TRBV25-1	CASRGLLAVTYNEQFF	TGTGCCAGCAGAGGTTTACTAGCGGTAACCTACAATGAGCAGTTCTTC
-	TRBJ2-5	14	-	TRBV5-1	CASSLGYPQETQYF	TGCGCCAGCAGCTTGGGGTATCCGCAAGAGACCCAGTACTTC
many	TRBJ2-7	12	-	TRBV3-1	CASSQGSYEQYF	TGTGCCAGCAGCCAAGGGAGTTACGAGCAGTACTTC
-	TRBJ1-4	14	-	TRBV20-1	CSARDNRSREKLFF	TGCAGTGCTAGAGACAACAGGTCGCGAGAAAAACTGTTTTTT
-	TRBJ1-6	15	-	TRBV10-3	CAISGTTGNNSPLHF	TGTGCCATCAGTGGGACGACAGGCAACAATTCACCCCTCCACTTT